This T cell receptor beta chain was captured by sequencing in a study of early T cells in non-severe SARS-CoV-2 infection listed by TCRdb under 2021. About the investigation overall: TCR sequencing used bulk RNA from unsorted whole blood, so alpha and beta chains could not be paired.

This clonotype appeared a few times. Its antigen remains unidentified. No much larger clonotype is one base removed from it; base qualities were not supplied. Library prep was done by 5' RACE. Sequencing used a NextSeq 500. To correct for sequencing error and PCR bias, the TCR library protocol tagged individual cDNA molecules with unique molecular identifiers. TCR alpha and beta chains were both sequenced, and the abundances of alpha and beta sequences in each sample were closely correlated with each other. Concerning the study's data processing: V gene, J gene and CDR3 annotation of TCR sequences was performed with Decombinator V4. Expanded TCRs were defined as changing significantly between any two time points under a Poisson model with p below 0.0001. TCR abundances were normalised to the total number of TCRs sequenced per sample and were expressed as counts per million. MAIT TCRs were defined by TRAV1-2 paired with TRAJ12, TRAJ20 or TRAJ33, and iNKT TCRs by TRAV10 paired with TRAJ18. VDJdb, accessed 1 November 2021, was searched for CMV, EBV and SARS-CoV-2 annotated TCRs, with TCRs annotated for multiple antigens excluded. TCRdb trimmed the raw reads at Q25, called clones with MiXCR and kept productive beta chains. For every CDR3 protein sequence, its rows merge into one entry that carries the most common genes and DNA. It is TCRdb's table, rather than the study itself, that gives the V and J calls and clone size. In all, the sample holds 45,000 to 50,000 distinct CDR3 sequences, and approximately 6% of those were seen once. The ten largest clonotypes hold 6% to 8.5% of the sample.

The study was a case-control design nested within a healthcare worker cohort in London, UK, with weekly nasopharyngeal swab PCR tests and blood sampling. Healthcare workers were recruited during the week of the UK lockdown, between 23 and 31 March 2020, and followed weekly for up to roughly 16 weeks. Points the paper makes about the study in general: Matching against VDJdb was skewed toward anti-spike CD8 responses, likely underestimated virus-specific expansions, and missed private and CD4 specificities.

As encoded in the germline V gene, CDR1 is SQVTM while CDR2 is ANQGSEA. The CDR3 sequence holds 9 residues, the cysteine and phenylalanine included. CDR3 DNA is the only sequence kept; it has 27 bases, read in frame from the first base. The junction shows trimming of 7 bases on V and 2 bases on J, plus 3 bases between the germline ends. This specimen was whole blood, taken at baseline. The receptor was isolated from an adult who was a healthcare worker with PCR-confirmed SARS-CoV-2 infection or an uninfected control (not recorded which). In this chain, TRBV29-1 is recombined with TRBJ2-7, with the D gene not clear enough to name. The nucleotide sequence reads TGCAGCGGAACCTACGAGCAGTACTTC. Translated, this is CSGTYEQYF.